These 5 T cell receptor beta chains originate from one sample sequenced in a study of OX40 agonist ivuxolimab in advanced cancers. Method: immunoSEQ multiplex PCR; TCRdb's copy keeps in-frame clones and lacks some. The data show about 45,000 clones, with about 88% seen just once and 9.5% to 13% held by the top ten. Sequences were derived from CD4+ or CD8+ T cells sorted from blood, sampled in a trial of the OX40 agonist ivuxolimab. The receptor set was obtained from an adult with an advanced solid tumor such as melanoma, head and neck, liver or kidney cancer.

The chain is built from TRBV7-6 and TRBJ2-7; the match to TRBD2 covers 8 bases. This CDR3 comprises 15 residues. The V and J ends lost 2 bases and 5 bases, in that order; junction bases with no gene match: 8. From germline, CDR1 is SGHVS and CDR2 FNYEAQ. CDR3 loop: CASSLISGGPDEQYF. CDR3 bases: TGTGCCAGCAGCTTAATATCGGGAGGGCCTGACGAGCAGTACTTC.

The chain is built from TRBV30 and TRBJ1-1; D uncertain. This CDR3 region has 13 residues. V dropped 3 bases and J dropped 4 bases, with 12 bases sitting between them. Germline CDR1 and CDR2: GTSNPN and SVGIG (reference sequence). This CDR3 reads CAWSPGIGTEAFF. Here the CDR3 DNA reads TGTGCCTGGAGCCCGGGGATCGGCACTGAAGCTTTCTTT.

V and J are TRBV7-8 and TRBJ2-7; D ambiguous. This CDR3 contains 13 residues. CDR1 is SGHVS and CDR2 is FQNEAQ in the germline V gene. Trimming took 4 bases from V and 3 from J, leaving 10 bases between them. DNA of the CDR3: TGTGCCAGCAGCTCCCAGAACTTCTACGAGCAGTACTTC. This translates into CASSSQNFYEQYF.

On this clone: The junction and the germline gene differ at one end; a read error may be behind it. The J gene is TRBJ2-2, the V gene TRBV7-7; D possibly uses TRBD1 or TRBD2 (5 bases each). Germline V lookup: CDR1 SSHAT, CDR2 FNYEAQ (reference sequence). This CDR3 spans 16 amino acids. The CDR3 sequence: CASSLDGTPWDGELFF. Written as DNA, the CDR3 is TGTGCTAGCAGCTTAGATGGGACGCCCTGGGACGGGGAGCTGTTTTTT.

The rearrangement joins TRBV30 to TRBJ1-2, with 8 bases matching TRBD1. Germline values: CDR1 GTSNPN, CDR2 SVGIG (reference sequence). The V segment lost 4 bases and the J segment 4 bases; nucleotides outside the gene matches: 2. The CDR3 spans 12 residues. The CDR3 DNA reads TGTGCCTGGAACCAGGGGGCCTATGGCTACACCTTC. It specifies CAWNQGAYGYTF.